Presented here are 24 T cell receptor beta chains from one specimen sequenced in a study of OX40 agonist ivuxolimab in advanced cancers. Sequencing was performed with immunoSEQ multiplex PCR; in TCRdb, only in-frame clones are kept and a portion is missing. Of just over 90,000 clones in the sample, approximately 94% were seen once. The source was CD4+ or CD8+ T cells sorted from blood, collected in a trial of the OX40 agonist ivuxolimab. The receptors stem from an adult with an advanced solid tumor such as melanoma, head and neck, liver or kidney cancer.

The chain recombines TRBV19 with TRBJ1-3; D ambiguous. The CDR3 loop spans 13 amino acids. The germline V and J ends were trimmed by 5 bases and 0 bases, with 5 bases remaining between them. Germline V gene lookup returns CDR1 LNHDA and CDR2 SQIVND (reference sequence). The chain's CDR3 is CASSLVSGNTIYF. CDR3 nucleotide sequence: TGTGCCAGTAGTCTGGTCTCTGGAAACACCATATATTTT.

This clone was seen only a few times. As DNA, the CDR3 is TGTGCCAGCAGCCTCTCCCGGGCAGGCGGAAACACCATATATTTT. Encoded protein: CASSLSRAGGNTIYF. V and J are TRBV7-8 and TRBJ1-3; D ambiguous. This CDR3 has 15 residues. The germline gives CDR1 SGHVS, CDR2 FQNEAQ. Trimming removed 5 bases from V and 4 bases from J, with 15 bases in between.

This chain connects TRBV7-9 to TRBJ2-4; no reliable D call. The CDR3 covers 16 residues. Deletions cut 4 bases from V and 6 bases from J, with 19 bases between. CDR1 SEHNR and CDR2 FQNEAQ come from the germline V gene (reference sequence). CDR3 amino acids: CASSSTTGDLINIQYF. CDR3 in DNA: TGTGCCAGCAGCTCAACGACGGGTGATCTAATAAACATTCAGTACTTC.

V is TRBV9 and J is TRBJ1-1, with D hard to call. Germline V lookup: CDR1 SGDLS, CDR2 YYNGEE. CDR3 length: 14 amino acids. V was cut by 0 bases and J by 2 bases, with 8 bases left in between. Written as DNA, the CDR3 is TGTGCCAGCAGCGTAGTGTACGGAAACACTGAAGCTTTCTTT. Residues: CASSVVYGNTEAFF.

This chain connects TRBV9 to TRBJ2-7; maybe TRBD2 (6 bases). CDR1 SGDLS and CDR2 YYNGEE come from the germline V gene. V shed 4 bases and J shed 0 bases, with 14 bases lying between them. CDR3 length: 15 amino acids. The CDR3 loop is CASSRRDGSSYEQYF. CDR3 nucleotide sequence: TGTGCCAGCAGCCGTAGGGACGGGAGCTCCTACGAGCAGTACTTC.

The chain joins TRBV10-2 to TRBJ1-4; D remains ambiguous. V lost 6 bases, J lost 0 bases, and 14 bases lay in between. The CDR3 consists of 16 residues. Germline V gene sequence: CDR1 WSHSY, CDR2 SAAADI. The DNA of the CDR3 is TGCGCCAGCAGCCCTTATCCAGGCGCAACTAATGAAAAACTGTTTTTT. Translation gives CASSPYPGATNEKLFF.

V is TRBV10-3 and J is TRBJ2-1; D call uncertain. Trimming took off 2 bases at V and 4 bases at J, with 9 bases between the two ends. Germline V gene lookup returns CDR1 ENHRY and CDR2 SYGVKD. The CDR3 totals 14 residues. CDR3 nucleotide sequence: TGTGCCATCAGTGAGGACCCGATTTACAATGAGCAGTTCTTC. Translated: CAISEDPIYNEQFF.

The chain combines TRBV11-2 with TRBJ2-1; tentative D call: TRBD2 (5 bases). The CDR3 contains 15 residues. Trimming removed 7 bases from V and 0 bases from J, with 13 bases in between. Germline-derived CDR1 and CDR2 are SGHAT and FQNNGV. In DNA form, the CDR3 reads TGTGCCAGCAAGGGCGGGCCGAGCTCCTACAATGAGCAGTTCTTC. Residues: CASKGGPSSYNEQFF.

The chain joins TRBV9 to TRBJ1-4; D possibly corresponds to TRBD1 (5 bases). Germline V CDR1 and CDR2: SGDLS, YYNGEE. The CDR3 is 15 residues long. V lost 3 bases to trimming and J lost 8 bases, with 17 bases between them. CDR3 sequence (DNA): TGTGCCAGCAGCGCCGGGGACTCTTTAGGGGAAAAACTGTTTTTT. Protein product: CASSAGDSLGEKLFF. Based on the CDR3 plus reference TRBV9 and TRBJ1-4, the full variable domain is DSGVTQTPKHLITATGQRVTLRCSPRSGDLSVYWYQQSLDQGLQFLIQYYNGEERAKGNILERFSAQQFPDLHSELNLSSLELGDSALYFCASSAGDSLGEKLFFGSGTQLSVL.

The chain couples TRBV5-6 to TRBJ1-5; D uncertain. The CDR3 consists of 12 residues. Germline loops: CDR1 SGHDT, CDR2 YYEEEE. The V gene lost 3 bases and the J gene lost 5 bases, with 6 bases spanning the gap. The CDR3 sequence: CASSWVDQPQHF. For the CDR3, the DNA is TGTGCCAGCAGCTGGGTTGATCAGCCCCAGCATTTT.

This chain joins TRBV4-1 and TRBJ1-2; unclear D gene. CDR1 and CDR2 from the germline V gene are MGHRA and YSYEKL. The CDR3 has 12 residues. V lost 1 base and J 6 bases, leaving 6 bases between the germline ends. The CDR3 reads CASSQGDNGYTF. CDR3 sequence (DNA): TGCGCCAGCAGCCAAGGAGACAATGGCTACACCTTC.

V usage is TRBV11-2 and J usage is TRBJ2-1; D possibly corresponds to TRBD1 (6 bases). The CDR3 sequence is 15 residues long. Trimming left V 5 bases short and J 8 bases short, with 19 bases between. CDR1 is SGHAT, CDR2 FQNNGV, per germline. The CDR3 loop is CASSEGVLANHEQFF. The DNA for the CDR3 is TGTGCCAGCAGCGAGGGGGTATTGGCCAACCATGAGCAGTTCTTC.

Only one count was recorded for this clone. The chain has TRBV6-5 and TRBJ2-2, with TRBD2 matching over 7 bases. Trimming removed 6 bases from V and 6 bases from J; junction bases left unmatched: 10. Germline V CDR1 and CDR2: MNHEY, SVGAGI. The CDR3 is made up of 15 amino acids. The CDR3 sequence is CASSPSVAGAGELFF. CDR3 nucleotide sequence: TGTGCCAGCAGCCCCTCGGTGGCGGGAGCCGGGGAGCTGTTTTTT.

The V and J genes are TRBV27 and TRBJ1-1; D not resolved. Germline V CDR1 and CDR2: MNHEY, SMNVEV (reference sequence). Deletions cut 5 bases from V and 0 bases from J, with 13 bases between. The CDR3 runs 15 residues. As DNA, the CDR3 is TGTGCCAGCAGTATAATCGGGAGCATGAACACTGAAGCTTTCTTT. Translating gives CASSIIGSMNTEAFF.

The chain recombines TRBV30 with TRBJ2-4; D is perhaps TRBD1 or TRBD2 (5 bases each). Germline V CDR1 and CDR2: GTSNPN, SVGIG (reference sequence). Trimming took off 5 bases at V and 2 bases at J, with 13 bases between the two ends. CDR3 length: 14 amino acids. The CDR3 coding sequence is TGTGCCTGGGGGACCAGGAGGTCCAAAAACATTCAGTACTTC. It encodes CAWGTRRSKNIQYF. Filled out from reference TRBV30 and TRBJ2-4, the complete variable domain reads SQTIHQWPATLVQPVGSPLSLECTVEGTSNPNLYWYRQAAGRGLQLLFYSVGIGQISSEVPQNLSASRPQDRQFILSSKKLLLSDSGFYLCAWGTRRSKNIQYFGAGTRLSVL.

The rearrangement joins TRBV5-4 to TRBJ2-3; 7 bases align to TRBD1. V trimming: 1 base; J trimming: 4 bases; junction bases outside the gene matches: 6. CDR1 is SGHNT, CDR2 YYREEE, per germline (reference sequence). The CDR3 spans 15 residues. The CDR3 nucleotides are TGTGCCAGCAGCTTGATACAGGGGTTGGCAGATACGCAGTATTTT. Translation: CASSLIQGLADTQYF.

CDR3 sequence reads: CASSVAGGLYNEQFF. The CDR3 nucleotides are TGTGCCAGCAGCGTGGCGGGGGGGCTCTACAATGAGCAGTTCTTC. The chain uses TRBV9 and TRBJ2-1; TRBD2 matches at 9 bases. The CDR3 consists of 15 residues. The junction had 3 bases not matched to a gene; V was cut back by 2 bases and J by 3 bases. The germline V gene has CDR1 SGDLS and CDR2 YYNGEE. The full variable domain, with the rest looked up from reference TRBV9 and TRBJ2-1, is DSGVTQTPKHLITATGQRVTLRCSPRSGDLSVYWYQQSLDQGLQFLIQYYNGEERAKGNILERFSAQQFPDLHSELNLSSLELGDSALYFCASSVAGGLYNEQFFGPGTRLTVL.

The V call is TRBV5-1, the J call TRBJ1-1; a possible D gene is TRBD1 (5 bases). The CDR3 sequence is 14 residues long. Germline V gene lookup returns CDR1 SGHRS and CDR2 YFSETQ. Trimming took 2 bases from V and 7 from J, leaving 15 bases between them. The CDR3 DNA reads as TGCGCCAGCAGCTTCACAGGATCGAACGGTGAAGCTTTCTTT. Translation gives CASSFTGSNGEAFF.

The chain recombines TRBV4-1 with TRBJ2-3; a weak D match, TRBD2 (6 bases). This CDR3 is built from 16 residues. V was clipped by 0 bases and J by 6 bases, with 16 bases between them. CDR1 and CDR2 (germline): MGHRA, YSYEKL. CDR3 sequence reads: CASSQDRSRSGDTQYF. DNA for the CDR3: TGCGCCAGCAGCCAAGATAGGTCCCGGAGCGGGGATACGCAGTATTTT.

This clone was counted once. The chain joins TRBV18 to TRBJ2-7; D remains unclear. V lost 3 bases and J 2 bases, leaving 8 bases between the germline ends. This CDR3 spans 13 amino acids. Germline V CDR1 and CDR2: KGHSH, LQKENI. The CDR3 nucleotides read TGTGCCAGCTCACCCGAGCCCGCCTACGAGCAGTACTTC. Translating it yields CASSPEPAYEQYF.

The chain combines TRBV7-6 with TRBJ2-7, with D hard to call. The germline gives CDR1 SGHVS, CDR2 FNYEAQ. Trimming removed 0 bases from V and 0 bases from J, with 3 bases in between. CDR3 length equals 13 residues. CDR3 amino acids: CASSLADSYEQYF. The CDR3 DNA is TGTGCCAGCAGCTTAGCAGACTCCTACGAGCAGTACTTC. Full variable domain (remainder filled in from reference TRBV7-6 and TRBJ2-7): GAGVSQSPRYKVTKRGQDVALRCDPISGHVSLYWYRQALGQGPEFLTYFNYEAQQDKSGLPNDRFSAERPEGSISTLTIQRTEQRDSAMYRCASSLADSYEQYFGPGTRLTVT.

The chain carries TRBV30 and TRBJ1-6, with D hard to call. Looked up from germline, CDR1 is GTSNPN and CDR2 is SVGIG (reference sequence). With 2 bases removed from V and 6 bases from J, the gap between germline ends came to 11 bases. CDR3 length: 14 amino acids. The CDR3 loop is CAWSIVGFNSPLHF. The CDR3 DNA is TGTGCCTGGAGTATCGTGGGTTTTAATTCACCCCTCCACTTT. The full variable domain, completed using reference TRBV30 and TRBJ1-6, is SQTIHQWPATLVQPVGSPLSLECTVEGTSNPNLYWYRQAAGRGLQLLFYSVGIGQISSEVPQNLSASRPQDRQFILSSKKLLLSDSGFYLCAWSIVGFNSPLHFGNGTRLTVT.

The chain employs TRBV15 and TRBJ2-2; D gene uncertain. Per germline, CDR1 LNHNV and CDR2 YYDKDF (reference sequence). CDR3 size: 15 residues. Trimming took 0 bases from V and 2 from J, leaving 7 bases between them. The CDR3 is CATSRESGNTGELFF. DNA for the CDR3: TGTGCCACCAGCAGAGAATCAGGCAACACCGGGGAGCTGTTTTTT.

This rearrangement joins TRBV11-2 to TRBJ2-3; no clear D. Germline CDR1 SGHAT, CDR2 FQNNGV. Trimming pared 1 base from V and 6 bases from J, leaving 11 bases between. This CDR3 spans 14 amino acids. The DNA for the CDR3 is TGTGCCAGCAGCTTAGGTAGAATAGGGGATACGCAGTATTTT. Encoded protein: CASSLGRIGDTQYF.